This TCR beta chain stems from a study of regulatory T cells in long-lasting Graves disease. This clonotype was detected a few times. Its specificity is unknown. Germline assignment: CDR1 KGHDR and CDR2 SFDVKD. V shed 1 base, J shed 5 bases, and the junction held 3 bases outside the gene matches. CDR3 length: 15 residues. Regarding time point: newly diagnosed GD, antithyroid drugs for less than 3 months. After RNA was extracted from PBMCs, the TCR library was made from it. Points from the study as a whole: Persistent disease exhibited a predilection for TRBV28, TRBJ1-2 and TRBJ2-5.

The authors built TCR beta libraries using iRepertoire HTBI primers and Arm-PCR of CDR3 regions. TCRdb ran MiXCR on the multiplex PCR reads and lists one entry per CDR3 protein. This sample has hundreds of thousands of distinct CDR3 sequences; roughly 14% occur once, and the top ten carry more than 8.5%. The same sample was also used in a study of T cells in Graves' hyperthyroidism and ophthalmopathy. From that report: Disease duration under 2 months; hyperthyroidism patients were aged 18 to 65. Orbital computed tomography, thyroid ultrasound, serum thyroxine and TRAb, and clinical symptoms together informed the diagnoses.

Sequencing used peripheral blood mononuclear cells (PBMCs), obtained at new diagnosis, from a patient treated with antithyroid drugs. This sequence joins TRBV24-1 and TRBJ2-1, with 8 bases lining up with TRBD1. The sequence came from a man aged 25-45 years with Graves disease. CDR3 sequence: CATSDLGTGHNEQFF. For the CDR3, the DNA is TGTGCCACCAGTGATTTAGGGACAGGTCACAATGAGCAGTTCTTC.